The sequence of this T cell receptor (beta chain) was determined in a study of OX40 agonist ivuxolimab in advanced cancers. The CDR3 has 15 amino acids. Germline V lookup: CDR1 LNHDA, CDR2 SQIVND (reference sequence). Losses at the gene ends were 6 bases for V and 4 bases for J; bases not matched to a gene: 5. The table came from immunoSEQ multiplex PCR; TCRdb's copy has only in-frame clones and leaves some out. The top ten clones hold around 30% of a sample with about 35,000 clones, roughly 90% of them seen once. The receptor was derived from an adult with an advanced solid tumor such as melanoma, head and neck, liver or kidney cancer. The rearrangement uses TRBV19 and TRBJ2-2; 10 bases match TRBD2. The material sequenced was CD4+ or CD8+ T cells sorted from blood, taken in a trial of the OX40 agonist ivuxolimab. The CDR3 reads CASSPLAGVTGELFF. The DNA for the CDR3 is TGTGCCAGTAGCCCGCTAGCGGGAGTCACCGGGGAGCTGTTTTTT.